The rows below give T cell receptor beta chains drawn from one sample of a study of T cells in Graves' hyperthyroidism and ophthalmopathy. TCRdb re-called the multiplex PCR reads through MiXCR, storing one row per CDR3 protein. The table lists fewer than 500,000 distinct CDR3 sequences, approximately 13% of them singletons, with under 25% in the top ten. The sequenced sample was blood. The receptors come from a man aged 25 to 40 with Graves' hyperthyroidism that later progressed to Graves' ophthalmopathy. Both conserved end residues are part of each CDR3. D genes are given only for firm matches. Clone sizes are given selectively: once, few, many, or a class where the clone is expanded.

TGTGCCAGCAGCTTAGCTGGGAGGGTCTACGAGCAGTACTTC CASSLAGRVYEQYF few TRBV7-9 TRBD2 TRBJ2-7
TGTGCCAGCAGCCAACGTCTTGGCAATTCACCCCTCCACTTT CASSQRLGNSPLHF NA TRBV14 NA TRBJ1-6
TGTGCCAGTGCGCGGGAGATGGGTGAAGCTTTCTTT CASAREMGEAFF many TRBV28 NA TRBJ1-1
TGTGCCAGCAGCGGGACAGGGGGAGGCTATGGCTACACCTTC CASSGTGGGYGYTF many TRBV2 TRBD1 TRBJ1-2
TGTGCCAGCAGCTTGCGGGGGATCACAGATACGCAGTATTTT CASSLRGITDTQYF few TRBV5-5 NA TRBJ2-3
TGTGCCAGCCACAGCGGGGGGATTCAAGAGACCCAGTACTTC CASHSGGIQETQYF few TRBV6-1 TRBD2 TRBJ2-5
TGCAGTGCCCGCTTCCGGGACAGGGGCTACAATGAGCAGTTCTTC CSARFRDRGYNEQFF many TRBV20-1 TRBD1 TRBJ2-1
TGTGCCAGCAATTGGCAGGGGTCAGATACGCAGTATTTT CASNWQGSDTQYF NA TRBV9 NA TRBJ2-3
TGCAGTGCTTTCGCAGTAAACCTAGCCAAAAACATTCAGTACTTC CSAFAVNLAKNIQYF NA TRBV20-1 NA TRBJ2-4
TGTGCCAGCAGGACGGACACCGGGGAGCTGTTTTTT CASRTDTGELFF few TRBV28 NA TRBJ2-2
TGTGCCAGCAGCTTAGCGGGGTCCAGGGAGACCCAGTACTTC CASSLAGSRETQYF NA TRBV12-3/TRBV12-4 TRBD2 TRBJ2-5
TGCGCCAGCAGCTCGCGGAGGGGCTGCCCTGGCCCTCATCAAGAGACCCAGTACTTC CASSSRRGCPGPHQETQYF few TRBV4-1 NA TRBJ2-5
TGTGCCAGCTCATACGGCAACGAGCAGTACTTC CASSYGNEQYF many TRBV18 NA TRBJ2-7